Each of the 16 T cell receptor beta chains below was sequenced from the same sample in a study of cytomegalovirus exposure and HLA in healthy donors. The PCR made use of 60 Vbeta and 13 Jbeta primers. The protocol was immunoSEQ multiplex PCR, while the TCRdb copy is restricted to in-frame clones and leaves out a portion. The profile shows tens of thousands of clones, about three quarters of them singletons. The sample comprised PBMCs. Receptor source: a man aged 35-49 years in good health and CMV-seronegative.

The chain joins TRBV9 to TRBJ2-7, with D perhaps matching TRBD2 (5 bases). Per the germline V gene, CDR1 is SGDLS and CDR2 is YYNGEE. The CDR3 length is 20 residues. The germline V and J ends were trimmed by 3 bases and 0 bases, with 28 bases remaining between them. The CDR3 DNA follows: TGTGCCAGCAGCGGGGTCGTGCGGGCCCCCTGGGCACTGAGCTCCTACGAGCAGTACTTC. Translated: CASSGVVRAPWALSSYEQYF.

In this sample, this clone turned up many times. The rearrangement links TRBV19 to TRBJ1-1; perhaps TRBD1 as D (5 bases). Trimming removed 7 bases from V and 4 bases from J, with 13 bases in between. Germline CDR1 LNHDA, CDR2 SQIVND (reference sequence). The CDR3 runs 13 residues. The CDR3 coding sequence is TGTGCCAGTAAGTGGACGGGGGTCACTGAAGCTTTCTTT. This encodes CASKWTGVTEAFF.

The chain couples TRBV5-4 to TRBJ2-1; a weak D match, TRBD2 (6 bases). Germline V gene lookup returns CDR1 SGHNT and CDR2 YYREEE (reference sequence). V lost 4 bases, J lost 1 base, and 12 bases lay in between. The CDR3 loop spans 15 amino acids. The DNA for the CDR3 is TGTGCCAGCAGCCTAAACCTAGCGTCCTACAATGAGCAGTTCTTC. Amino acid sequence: CASSLNLASYNEQFF.

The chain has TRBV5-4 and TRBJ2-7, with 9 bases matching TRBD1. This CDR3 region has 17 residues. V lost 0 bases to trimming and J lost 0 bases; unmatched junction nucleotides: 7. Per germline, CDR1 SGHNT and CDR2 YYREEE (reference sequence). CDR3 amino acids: CASSLEFGDRASYEQYF. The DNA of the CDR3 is TGTGCCAGCAGCTTGGAGTTCGGGGACAGGGCCTCCTACGAGCAGTACTTC.

In nucleotides, the CDR3 is TGTGCCAGCAGTTACCGCGCAGGGCATGGCTACACCTTC. Amino acids: CASSYRAGHGYTF. The genes are TRBV6-5 and TRBJ1-2, with D perhaps TRBD1 (5 bases). The CDR3 sequence is 13 residues long. V was pared by 2 bases and J by 6 bases, with 10 bases between. The germline V gene encodes CDR1 MNHEY and CDR2 SVGAGI.

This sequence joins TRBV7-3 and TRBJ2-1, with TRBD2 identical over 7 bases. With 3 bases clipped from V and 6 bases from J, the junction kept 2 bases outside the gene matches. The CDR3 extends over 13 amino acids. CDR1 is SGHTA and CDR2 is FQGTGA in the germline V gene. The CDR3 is CASSFGRGNEQFF. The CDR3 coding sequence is TGTGCCAGCAGCTTTGGGAGGGGCAATGAGCAGTTCTTC.

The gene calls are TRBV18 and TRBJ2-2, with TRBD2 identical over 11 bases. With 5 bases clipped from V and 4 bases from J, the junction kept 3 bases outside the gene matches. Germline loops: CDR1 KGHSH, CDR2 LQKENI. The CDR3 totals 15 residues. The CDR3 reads CASSSGLAATGELFF. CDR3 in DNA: TGTGCCAGCTCATCGGGACTAGCGGCCACCGGGGAGCTGTTTTTT.

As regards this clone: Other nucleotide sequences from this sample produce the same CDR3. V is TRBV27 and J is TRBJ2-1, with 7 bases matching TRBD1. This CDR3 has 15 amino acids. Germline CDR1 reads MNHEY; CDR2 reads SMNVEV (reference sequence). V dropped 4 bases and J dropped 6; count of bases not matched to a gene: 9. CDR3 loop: CASSSGQTHANEQFF. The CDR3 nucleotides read TGTGCCAGCAGTTCGGGACAGACCCATGCCAATGAGCAGTTCTTC.

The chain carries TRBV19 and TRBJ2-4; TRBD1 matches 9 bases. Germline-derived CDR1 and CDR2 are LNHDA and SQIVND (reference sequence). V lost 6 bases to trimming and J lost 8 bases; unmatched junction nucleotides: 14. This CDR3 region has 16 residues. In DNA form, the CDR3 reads TGTGCCAGTAGGAGCGCCGCGACAGGGGGACGGGACATTCAGTACTTC. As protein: CASRSAATGGRDIQYF.

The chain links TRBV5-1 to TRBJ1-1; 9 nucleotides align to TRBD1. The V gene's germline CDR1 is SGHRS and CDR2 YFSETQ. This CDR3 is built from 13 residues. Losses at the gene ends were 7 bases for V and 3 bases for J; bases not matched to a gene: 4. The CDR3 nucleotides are TGCGCCAGCGGGACAGGGTGGCACACTGAAGCTTTCTTT. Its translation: CASGTGWHTEAFF.

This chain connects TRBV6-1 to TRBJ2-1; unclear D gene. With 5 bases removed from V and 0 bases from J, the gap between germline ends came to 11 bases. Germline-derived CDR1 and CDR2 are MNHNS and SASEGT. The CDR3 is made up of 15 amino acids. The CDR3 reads CASSPHESSYNEQFF. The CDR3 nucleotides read TGTGCCAGCAGTCCTCATGAGAGCTCCTACAATGAGCAGTTCTTC.

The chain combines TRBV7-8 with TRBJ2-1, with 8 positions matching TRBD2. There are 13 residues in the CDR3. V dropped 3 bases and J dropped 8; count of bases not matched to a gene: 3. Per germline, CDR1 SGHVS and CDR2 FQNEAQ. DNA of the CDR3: TGTGCCAGCAGCTTCGCGGGGGGCGATGAGCAGTTCTTC. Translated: CASSFAGGDEQFF. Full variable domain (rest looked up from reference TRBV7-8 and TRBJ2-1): GAGVSQSPRYKVAKRGQDVALRCDPISGHVSLFWYQQALGQGPEFLTYFQNEAQLDKSGLPSDRFFAERPEGSVSTLKIQRTQQEDSAVYLCASSFAGGDEQFFGPGTRLTVL.

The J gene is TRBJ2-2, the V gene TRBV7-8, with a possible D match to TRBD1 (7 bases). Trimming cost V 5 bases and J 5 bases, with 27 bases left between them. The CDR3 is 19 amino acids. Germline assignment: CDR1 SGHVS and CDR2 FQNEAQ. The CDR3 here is CASSLEHPAGGGKTGELFF. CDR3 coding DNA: TGTGCCAGCAGCCTAGAACACCCCGCCGGAGGGGGCAAGACCGGGGAGCTGTTTTTT.

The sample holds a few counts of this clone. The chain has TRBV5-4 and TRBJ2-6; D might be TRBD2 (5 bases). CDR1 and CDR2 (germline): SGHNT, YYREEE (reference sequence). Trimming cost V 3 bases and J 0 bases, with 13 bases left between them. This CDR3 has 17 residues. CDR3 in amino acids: CASSSGGRNSGANVLTF. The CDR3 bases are TGTGCCAGCAGCTCCGGAGGACGGAACTCTGGGGCCAACGTCCTGACTTTC.

CDR3 bases: TGTGCCAGCAGCACTAGCGGGATTGAGACCCAGTACTTC. Amino acid sequence: CASSTSGIETQYF. The rearrangement joins TRBV7-2 to TRBJ2-5; 10 nucleotides match TRBD2. The CDR3 is 13 amino acids. Germline values: CDR1 SGHTA, CDR2 FQGNSA. V shed 5 bases, J shed 5 bases, and the junction held 2 bases outside the gene matches.

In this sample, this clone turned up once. CDR3 in amino acids: CASSLNRGEQYF. The CDR3, as DNA: TGTGCCAGCAGCTTGAACAGGGGCGAGCAGTACTTC. The chain combines TRBV7-8 with TRBJ2-7; the match to TRBD1 covers 7 bases. From germline, CDR1 is SGHVS and CDR2 FQNEAQ. The ends lost 3 bases at V and 6 bases at J; junction bases unmatched: 2. The CDR3 totals 12 residues.